The entry below gives a single T cell receptor (beta chain) sequence along with its context. Its target is not known. The sample is drawn from a study of blood T cells in healthy people across ages. General study results and limits: Age brought a roughly linear fall in TCR beta diversity measured per million T cells.

The germline V gene encodes CDR1 SEHNR and CDR2 FQNEAQ (reference sequence). This CDR3 is 15 amino acids long. Trimming removed 1 base from V and 9 bases from J, with 13 bases in between. A second PCR of about 6 to 11 cycles used a sample-barcoded 5' primer and a J-beta primer mix. TCRdb re-called the 5' RACE reads with MiXCR, one entry per CDR3 protein. The sample has over a million distinct CDR3 sequences, around two fifths seen once. Researchers collected 9.5 to 10 milliliters of peripheral blood from every single donor. Total RNA was isolated from each sample in quantities of at least 5.5 micrograms.

The rearrangement joins TRBV7-9 to TRBJ1-6, with D unclear. The clonotype comes from a woman aged 18-29 years in good health. Source material: blood. The CDR3 DNA is TGTGCCAGCAGCTTAGTTGCAGGTTTGGCTTCACCCCTCCACTTT. Its protein product is CASSLVAGLASPLHF.